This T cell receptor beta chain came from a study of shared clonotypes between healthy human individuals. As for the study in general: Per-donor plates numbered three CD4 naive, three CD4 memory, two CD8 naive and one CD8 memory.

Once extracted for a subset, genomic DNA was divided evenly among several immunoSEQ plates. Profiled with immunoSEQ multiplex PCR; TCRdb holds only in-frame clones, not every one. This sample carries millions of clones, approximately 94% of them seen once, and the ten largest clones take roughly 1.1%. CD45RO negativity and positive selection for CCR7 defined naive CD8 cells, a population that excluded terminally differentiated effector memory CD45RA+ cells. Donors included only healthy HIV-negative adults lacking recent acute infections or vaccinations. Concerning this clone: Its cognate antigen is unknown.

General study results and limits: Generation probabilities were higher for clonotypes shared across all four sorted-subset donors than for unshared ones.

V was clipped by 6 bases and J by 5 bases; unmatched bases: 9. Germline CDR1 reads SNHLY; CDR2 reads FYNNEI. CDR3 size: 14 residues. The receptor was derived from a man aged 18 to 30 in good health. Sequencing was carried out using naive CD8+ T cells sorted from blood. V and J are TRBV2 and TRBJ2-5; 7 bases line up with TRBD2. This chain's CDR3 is CASSLAAWSETQYF. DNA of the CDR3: TGTGCCAGCAGCCTAGCGGCTTGGTCGGAGACCCAGTACTTC. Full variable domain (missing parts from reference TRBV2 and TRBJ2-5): EPEVTQTPSHQVTQMGQEVILRCVPISNHLYFYWYRQILGQKVEFLVSFYNNEISEKSEIFDDQFSVERPDGSNFTLKIRSTKLEDSAMYFCASSLAAWSETQYFGPGTRLLVL.